The entry below describes one TCR beta chain. The sample is drawn from a study of blood T cell repertoires in COVID-19. Overall study context: From T cells, B-cell-depleted T cells, or PBMCs came the material, which was cDNA or gDNA.

Authors' analysis steps: Reference gene primer amplification in the assay estimated nucleated cell counts. Measured with immunoSEQ multiplex PCR; TCRdb has only the in-frame clones, and not every one. V, J and clone size are taken as reported in that table, and D and trimming were inferred from the DNA itself. Here the sample spans more than 250,000 clones, more than 70% being singletons. The clonotype was recovered from a woman between 50 and 59 years old with acute or convalescent COVID-19. Sequencing input: peripheral blood.

The CDR3 spells CACRDRDYYGYTF. As DNA, the CDR3 is TGTGCCTGTCGGGACAGGGACTACTATGGCTACACCTTC. The V call is TRBV30, the J call TRBJ1-2; 9 bases line up with TRBD1. CDR1 GTSNPN and CDR2 SVGIG come from the germline V gene (reference sequence). This CDR3 spans 13 amino acids. V gave up 6 bases and J gave up 3 bases; unmatched junction bases: 5.